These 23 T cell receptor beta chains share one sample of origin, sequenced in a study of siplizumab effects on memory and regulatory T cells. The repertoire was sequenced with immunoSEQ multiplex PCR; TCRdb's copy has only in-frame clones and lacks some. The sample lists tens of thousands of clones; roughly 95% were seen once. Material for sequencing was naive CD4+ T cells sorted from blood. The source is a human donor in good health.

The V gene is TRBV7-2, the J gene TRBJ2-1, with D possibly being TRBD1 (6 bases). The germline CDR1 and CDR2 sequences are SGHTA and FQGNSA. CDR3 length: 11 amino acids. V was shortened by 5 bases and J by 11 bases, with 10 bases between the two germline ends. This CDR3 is CASSAGTKQFF. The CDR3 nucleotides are TGTGCCAGCAGCGCCGGGACAAAGCAGTTCTTC.

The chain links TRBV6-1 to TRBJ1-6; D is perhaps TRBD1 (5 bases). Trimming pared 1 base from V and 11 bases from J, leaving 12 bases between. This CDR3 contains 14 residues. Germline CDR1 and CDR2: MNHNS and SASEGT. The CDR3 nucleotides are TGTGCCAGCAGTGAAGTGACCAGGGATGCACCCCTCCACTTT. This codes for CASSEVTRDAPLHF.

This CDR3 is CASSKAGAVISYEQYF. Written as DNA, the CDR3 is TGTGCCAGCAGCAAAGCCGGGGCAGTAATCTCCTACGAGCAGTACTTC. The chain carries TRBV21-1 and TRBJ2-7. TRBV21-1 is a pseudogene locus. The CDR3 has 16 amino acids.

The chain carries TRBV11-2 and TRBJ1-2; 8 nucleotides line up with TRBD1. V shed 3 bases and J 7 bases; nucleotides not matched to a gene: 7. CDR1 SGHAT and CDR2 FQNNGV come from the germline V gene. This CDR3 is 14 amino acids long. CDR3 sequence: CASSFSIGQGGYTF. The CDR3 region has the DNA TGTGCCAGCAGCTTTTCTATCGGACAGGGTGGCTACACCTTC.

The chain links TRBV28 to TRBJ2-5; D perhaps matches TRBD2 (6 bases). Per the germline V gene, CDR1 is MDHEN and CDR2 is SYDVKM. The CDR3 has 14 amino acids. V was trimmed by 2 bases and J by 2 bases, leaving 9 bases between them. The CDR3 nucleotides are TGTGCCAGCAGTTTACTGCGGGGACAAGAGACCCAGTACTTC. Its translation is CASSLLRGQETQYF.

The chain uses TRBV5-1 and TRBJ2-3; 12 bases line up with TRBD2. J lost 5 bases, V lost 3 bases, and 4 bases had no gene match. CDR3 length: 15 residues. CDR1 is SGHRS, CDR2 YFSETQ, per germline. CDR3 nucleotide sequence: TGCGCCAGCAGCTCTAGCGGGGGGGCCGGAGATACGCAGTATTTT. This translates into CASSSSGGAGDTQYF.

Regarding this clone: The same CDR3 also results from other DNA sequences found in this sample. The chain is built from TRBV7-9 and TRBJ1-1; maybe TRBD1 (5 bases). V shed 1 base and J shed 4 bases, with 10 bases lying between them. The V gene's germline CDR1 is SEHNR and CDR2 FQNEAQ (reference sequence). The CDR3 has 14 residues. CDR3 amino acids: CASSLGPRATEAFF. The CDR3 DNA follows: TGTGCCAGCAGCTTAGGGCCCAGGGCCACTGAAGCTTTCTTT.

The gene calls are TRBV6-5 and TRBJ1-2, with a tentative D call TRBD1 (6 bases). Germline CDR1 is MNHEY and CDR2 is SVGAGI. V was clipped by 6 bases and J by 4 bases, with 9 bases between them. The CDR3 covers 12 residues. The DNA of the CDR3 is TGTGCCAGCAGCCAACAGGGCTATGGCTACACCTTC. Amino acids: CASSQQGYGYTF.

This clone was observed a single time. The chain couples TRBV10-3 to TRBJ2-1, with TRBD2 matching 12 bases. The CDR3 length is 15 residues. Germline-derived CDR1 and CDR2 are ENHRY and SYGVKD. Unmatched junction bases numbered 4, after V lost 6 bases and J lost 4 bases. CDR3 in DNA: TGTGCCATCAGGGCTAGCGGGGGGGGTTACAATGAGCAGTTCTTC. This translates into CAIRASGGGYNEQFF.

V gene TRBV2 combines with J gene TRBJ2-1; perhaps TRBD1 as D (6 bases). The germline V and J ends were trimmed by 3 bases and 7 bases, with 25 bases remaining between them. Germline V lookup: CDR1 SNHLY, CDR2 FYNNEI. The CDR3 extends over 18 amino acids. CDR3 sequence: CASSEIWGRPTLQNEQFF. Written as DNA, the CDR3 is TGTGCCAGCAGTGAGATTTGGGGGCGGCCGACCTTACAAAATGAGCAGTTCTTC. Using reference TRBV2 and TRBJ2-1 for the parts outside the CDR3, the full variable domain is EPEVTQTPSHQVTQMGQEVILRCVPISNHLYFYWYRQILGQKVEFLVSFYNNEISEKSEIFDDQFSVERPDGSNFTLKIRSTKLEDSAMYFCASSEIWGRPTLQNEQFFGPGTRLTVL.

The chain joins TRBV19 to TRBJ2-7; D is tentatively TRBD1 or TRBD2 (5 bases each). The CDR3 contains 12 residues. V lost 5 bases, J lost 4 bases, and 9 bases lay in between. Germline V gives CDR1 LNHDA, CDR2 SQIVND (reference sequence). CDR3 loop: CASSRWGYEQYF. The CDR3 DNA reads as TGTGCCAGTAGTCGTTGGGGGTACGAGCAGTACTTC.

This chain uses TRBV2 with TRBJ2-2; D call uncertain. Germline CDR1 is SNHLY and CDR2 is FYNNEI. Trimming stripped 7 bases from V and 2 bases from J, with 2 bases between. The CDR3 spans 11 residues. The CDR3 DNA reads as TGTGCCAGCAAAAACACCGGGGAGCTGTTTTTT. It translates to CASKNTGELFF.

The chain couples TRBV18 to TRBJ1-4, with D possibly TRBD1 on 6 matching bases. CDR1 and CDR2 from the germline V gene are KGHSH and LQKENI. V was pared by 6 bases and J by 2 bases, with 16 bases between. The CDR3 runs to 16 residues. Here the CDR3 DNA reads TGTGCCAGCTCTTCCATTACAGGGTCGACTAATGAAAAACTGTTTTTT. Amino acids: CASSSITGSTNEKLFF.

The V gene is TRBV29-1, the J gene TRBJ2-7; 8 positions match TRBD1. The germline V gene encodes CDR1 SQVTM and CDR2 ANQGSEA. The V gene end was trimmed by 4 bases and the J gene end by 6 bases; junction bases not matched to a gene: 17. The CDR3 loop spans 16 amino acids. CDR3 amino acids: CSVVLSWGTGQFEQYF. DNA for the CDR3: TGCAGCGTTGTTCTTAGTTGGGGGACAGGACAATTCGAGCAGTACTTC.

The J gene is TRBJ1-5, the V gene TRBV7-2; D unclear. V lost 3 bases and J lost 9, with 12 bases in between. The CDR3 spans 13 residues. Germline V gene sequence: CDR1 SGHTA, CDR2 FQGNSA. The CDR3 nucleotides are TGTGCCAGCAGCTTTGAGGCCAGTCGGCCCCAGCATTTT. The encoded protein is CASSFEASRPQHF.

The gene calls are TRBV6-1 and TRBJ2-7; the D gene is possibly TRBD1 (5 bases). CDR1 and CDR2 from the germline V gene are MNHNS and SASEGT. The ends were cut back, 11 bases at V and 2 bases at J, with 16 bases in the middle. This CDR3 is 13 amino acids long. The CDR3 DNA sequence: TGTGCCGCAGGGTCGGCAGGGACCTACGAGCAGTACTTC. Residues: CAAGSAGTYEQYF.

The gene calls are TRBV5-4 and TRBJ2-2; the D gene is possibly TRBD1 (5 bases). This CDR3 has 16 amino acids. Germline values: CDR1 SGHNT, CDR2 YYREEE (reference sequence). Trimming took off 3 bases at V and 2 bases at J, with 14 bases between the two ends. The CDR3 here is CASSYYQTVNTGELFF. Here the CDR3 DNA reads TGTGCCAGCAGCTACTACCAGACAGTAAACACCGGGGAGCTGTTTTTT.

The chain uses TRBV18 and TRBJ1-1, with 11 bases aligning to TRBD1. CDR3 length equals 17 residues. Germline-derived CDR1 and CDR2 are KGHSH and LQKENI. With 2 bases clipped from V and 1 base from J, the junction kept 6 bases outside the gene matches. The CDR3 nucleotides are TGTGCCAGCTCACCAATAGGACAGGGGGCATCGAACACTGAAGCTTTCTTT. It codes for CASSPIGQGASNTEAFF.

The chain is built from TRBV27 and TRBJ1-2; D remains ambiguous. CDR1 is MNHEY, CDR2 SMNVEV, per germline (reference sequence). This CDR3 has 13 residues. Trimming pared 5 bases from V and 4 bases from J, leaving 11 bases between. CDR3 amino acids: CASSRSLGYGYTF. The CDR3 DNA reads TGTGCCAGCAGTCGAAGTCTGGGCTATGGCTACACCTTC.

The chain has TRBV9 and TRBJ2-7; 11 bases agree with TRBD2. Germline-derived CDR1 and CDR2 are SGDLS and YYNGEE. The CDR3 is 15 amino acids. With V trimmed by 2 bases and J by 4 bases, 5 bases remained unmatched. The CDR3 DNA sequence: TGTGCCAGCAGCGTTCGACTAGCGGGGTTGTACGAGCAGTACTTC. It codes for CASSVRLAGLYEQYF.

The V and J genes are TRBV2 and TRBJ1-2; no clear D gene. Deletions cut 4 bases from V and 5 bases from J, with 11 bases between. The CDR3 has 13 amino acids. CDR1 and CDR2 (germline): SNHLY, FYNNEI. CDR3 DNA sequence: TGTGCCAGCAGTGTCGACACAGAATATGGCTACACCTTC. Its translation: CASSVDTEYGYTF.

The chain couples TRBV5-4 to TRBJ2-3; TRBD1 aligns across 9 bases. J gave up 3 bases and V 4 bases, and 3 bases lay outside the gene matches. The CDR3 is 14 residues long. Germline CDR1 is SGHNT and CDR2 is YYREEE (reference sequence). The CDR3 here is CASSKDRGTDTQYF. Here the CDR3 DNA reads TGTGCCAGCAGCAAGGACAGGGGAACAGATACGCAGTATTTT.

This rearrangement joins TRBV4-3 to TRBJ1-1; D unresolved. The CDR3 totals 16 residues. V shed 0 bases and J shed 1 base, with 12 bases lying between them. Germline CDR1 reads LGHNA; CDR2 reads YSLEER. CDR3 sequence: CASSQDSVSKNTEAFF. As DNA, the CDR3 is TGCGCCAGCAGCCAAGATTCGGTCAGCAAGAACACTGAAGCTTTCTTT.